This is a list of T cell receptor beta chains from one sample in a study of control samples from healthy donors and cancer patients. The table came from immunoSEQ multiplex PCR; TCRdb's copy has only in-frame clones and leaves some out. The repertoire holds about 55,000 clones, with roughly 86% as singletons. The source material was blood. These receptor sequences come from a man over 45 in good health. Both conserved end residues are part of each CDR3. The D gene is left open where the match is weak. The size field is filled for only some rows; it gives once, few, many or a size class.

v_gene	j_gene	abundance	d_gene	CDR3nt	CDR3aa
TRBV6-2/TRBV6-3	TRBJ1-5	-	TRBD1	TGTGCCAGCAGTAGACGGGACAGGGGGCACCAGCCCCAGCATTTT	CASSRRDRGHQPQHF
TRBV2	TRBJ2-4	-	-	TGTGCCAGCAGTGCAAAGATTAGCCTAGCCAAAAACATTCAGTACTTC	CASSAKISLAKNIQYF
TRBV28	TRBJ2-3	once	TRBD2	TGTGCCAGCAGTTTACTTGGTGGGAGGGCCACAGATACGCAGTATTTT	CASSLLGGRATDTQYF
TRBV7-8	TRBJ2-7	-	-	TGTGCCAGCAGCCCGCTAAAGGGTTACGAGCAGTACTTC	CASSPLKGYEQYF
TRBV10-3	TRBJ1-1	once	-	TGTGCCATCAGGGATGGGGGGGCGACTGAAGCTTTCTTT	CAIRDGGATEAFF
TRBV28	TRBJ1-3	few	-	TGTGCCAGCAGTTTTAATCGAGGAAACACCATATATTTT	CASSFNRGNTIYF
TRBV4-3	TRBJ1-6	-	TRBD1	TGCGCCAGCAGCCAAGAGGGCAGGGGGGATTCACCCCTCCACTTT	CASSQEGRGDSPLHF
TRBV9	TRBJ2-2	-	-	TGTGCCAGCAGCGTAGCGACCGGGGAGCTGTTTTTT	CASSVATGELFF
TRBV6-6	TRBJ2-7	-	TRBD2	TGTGCCAGCAGTACTAGCGGGATTTCCTACGAGCAGTACTTC	CASSTSGISYEQYF
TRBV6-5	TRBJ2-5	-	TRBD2	TGTGCCAGCAGTTTTAGCGGGACAGAGACCCAGTACTTC	CASSFSGTETQYF
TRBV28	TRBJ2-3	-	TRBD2	TGTGCCAGCAGTTTCCCAAGCGGGAACGTAGTAGATACGCAGTATTTT	CASSFPSGNVVDTQYF
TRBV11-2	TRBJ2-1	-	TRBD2	TGTGCCAGCAGCTTAGAGACTAGCGGGAGGGGTGAGCAGTTCTTC	CASSLETSGRGEQFF
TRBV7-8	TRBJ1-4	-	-	TGTGCCAGCAGCTTAGGGGGGGGAAATGAAAAACTGTTTTTT	CASSLGGGNEKLFF
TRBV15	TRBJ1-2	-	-	TGTGCCACCAGCAGAGATACCAACTATGGCTACACCTTC	CATSRDTNYGYTF
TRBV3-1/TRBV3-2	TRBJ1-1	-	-	TGTGCCAGCAGCCAAGATCAGGGGCTCAGGGACACTGAAGCTTTCTTT	CASSQDQGLRDTEAFF
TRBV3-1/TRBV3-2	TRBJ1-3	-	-	TGTGCCAGCTCGATGTCCGGGGACTCTGGAAACACCATATATTTT	CASSMSGDSGNTIYF
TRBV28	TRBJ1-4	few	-	TGTGCCAGCAGTTTCGGACAGTCTAATGAAAAACTGTTTTTT	CASSFGQSNEKLFF
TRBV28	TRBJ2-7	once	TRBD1	TGTGCCAGCAGGGGGACAGGGGCCTACGAGCAGTACTTC	CASRGTGAYEQYF
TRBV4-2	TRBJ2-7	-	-	TGTGCCAGCAGCCTCAAGTCAGACAGGCCCTACGAGCAGTACTTC	CASSLKSDRPYEQYF
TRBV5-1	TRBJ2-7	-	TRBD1	TGCGCCAGCAGCCGGGACAGGAGCTACGAGCAGTACTTC	CASSRDRSYEQYF
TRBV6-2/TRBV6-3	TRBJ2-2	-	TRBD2	TGTGCCAGCAGTTACGGCAGCGGGATAACGTGGCTGTTTTTT	CASSYGSGITWLFF
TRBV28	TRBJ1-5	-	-	TGTGCCAGCAGTTGGTTTGGGAATCAGCCCCAGCATTTT	CASSWFGNQPQHF
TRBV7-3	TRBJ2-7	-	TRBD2	TGTGCCAGCAGCCCCTTAGCGGGGCGCGAGCAGTACTTC	CASSPLAGREQYF
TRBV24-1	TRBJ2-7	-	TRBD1	TGTGCCACCAGTGATTCCGGGACAGGGAATCCCTACGAGCAGTACTTC	CATSDSGTGNPYEQYF
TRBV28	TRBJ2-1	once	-	TGTGCCAGCAGTTTTCTAGCCCCAGTGAATGAGCAGTTCTTC	CASSFLAPVNEQFF
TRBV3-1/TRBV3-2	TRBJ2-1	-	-	TGTGCCAGCAGCCAAGATGGGGGGCCCTACAATGAGCAGTTCTTC	CASSQDGGPYNEQFF
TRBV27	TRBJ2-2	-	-	TGTGCCAGCAGTTTATCGAGGCAAACCGGGGAGCTGTTTTTT	CASSLSRQTGELFF
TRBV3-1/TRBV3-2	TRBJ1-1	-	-	TGTGCCAGCAGCCGTGGGGCAACAGGGGAAGCTTTCTTT	CASSRGATGEAFF
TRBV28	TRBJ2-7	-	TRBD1	TGTGCCAGCGGGGTCGACAGGGTTGCCTACGAGCAGTACTTC	CASGVDRVAYEQYF
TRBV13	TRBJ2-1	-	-	TGTGCCAGCAGCTTAAGGGCCCCCGAGCAGTTCTTC	CASSLRAPEQFF
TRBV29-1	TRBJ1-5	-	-	TGCAGCGTTGGGGGAGGGGGGCAGCCCCAGCATTTT	CSVGGGGQPQHF
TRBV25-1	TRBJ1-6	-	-	TGTGCCAGCAGTGAACTGGGCGGTTCACCCCTCCACTTT	CASSELGGSPLHF
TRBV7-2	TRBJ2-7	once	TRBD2	TGTGCCAGCAGCCAAGGCAGCGGGAGGGCCACCTACGAGCAGTACTTC	CASSQGSGRATYEQYF
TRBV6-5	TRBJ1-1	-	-	TGTGCCAGTACCCAGGGGAAGGTCACTGAAGCTTTCTTT	CASTQGKVTEAFF
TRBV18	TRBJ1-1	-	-	TGTGCCAGCTCACCCGGGGCCGCCATGAACACTGAAGCTTTCTTT	CASSPGAAMNTEAFF
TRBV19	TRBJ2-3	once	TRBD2	TGTGCCAGTAACAGAGCGGGAGGGCAAGCAGATACGCAGTATTTT	CASNRAGGQADTQYF
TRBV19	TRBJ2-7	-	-	TGTGCCAGTAGTATAGACGGTTCTGCCTACGAGCAGTACTTC	CASSIDGSAYEQYF
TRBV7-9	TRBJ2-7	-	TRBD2	TGTGCCAGCAGCCCCTATGGACTAGCCTCCTACGAGCAGTACTTC	CASSPYGLASYEQYF
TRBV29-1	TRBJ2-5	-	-	TGCAGCGTTGAATCGAGGCAGGGGAGCCCTGGAACCCAGTACTTC	CSVESRQGSPGTQYF
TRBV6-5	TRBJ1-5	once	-	TGTGCCAGCACAATGACACAGCATAGCAATCAGCCCCAGCATTTT	CASTMTQHSNQPQHF
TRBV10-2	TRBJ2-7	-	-	TGCGCCAGCTTGCTGGGGGTGACACCAACCTACGAGCAGTACTTC	CASLLGVTPTYEQYF
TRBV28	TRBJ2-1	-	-	TGTGCCAGCATTCCCAACCTTGCGGGGAACCACAATGAGCAGTTCTTC	CASIPNLAGNHNEQFF
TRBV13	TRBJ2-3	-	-	TGTGCCAGCAGCTCATCTTCCACAGATACGCAGTATTTT	CASSSSSTDTQYF
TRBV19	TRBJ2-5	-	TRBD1	TGTGCCAGTAGTCCGCGACAGGGGTCAGAGACCCAGTACTTC	CASSPRQGSETQYF
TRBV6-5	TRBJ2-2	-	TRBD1	TGTGCCAGCAGCTGGACAGGGGGCACCGGGGAGCTGTTTTTT	CASSWTGGTGELFF
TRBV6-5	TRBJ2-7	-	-	TGTGCCAGCAGTTACTCTGCAGTCAACGAGCAGTACTTC	CASSYSAVNEQYF
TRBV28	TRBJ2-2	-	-	TGTGCCAGCAGGATGAATACCGGGGAGCTGTTTTTT	CASRMNTGELFF
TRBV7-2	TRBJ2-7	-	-	TGTGCCAGCAGCCCGGTCGGAGCGGGCTCCTACGAGCAGTACTTC	CASSPVGAGSYEQYF
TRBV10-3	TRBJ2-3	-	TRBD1	TGTGCCATCAGTGAGTGGGACAGTCTGACAGATACGCAGTATTTT	CAISEWDSLTDTQYF
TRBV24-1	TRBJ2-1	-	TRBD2	TGTGCCACCAGTGATTTGTCGACTAGCGGGAGAGAAAATGAGCAGTTCTTC	CATSDLSTSGRENEQFF
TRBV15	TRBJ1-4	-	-	TGTGCCACCAGCAGAGAGGGCAGCCAACCAACTAATGAAAAACTGTTTTTT	CATSREGSQPTNEKLFF
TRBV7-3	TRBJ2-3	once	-	TGTGCCAGCAGCCCCCGGACGGGCACAGATACGCAGTATTTT	CASSPRTGTDTQYF